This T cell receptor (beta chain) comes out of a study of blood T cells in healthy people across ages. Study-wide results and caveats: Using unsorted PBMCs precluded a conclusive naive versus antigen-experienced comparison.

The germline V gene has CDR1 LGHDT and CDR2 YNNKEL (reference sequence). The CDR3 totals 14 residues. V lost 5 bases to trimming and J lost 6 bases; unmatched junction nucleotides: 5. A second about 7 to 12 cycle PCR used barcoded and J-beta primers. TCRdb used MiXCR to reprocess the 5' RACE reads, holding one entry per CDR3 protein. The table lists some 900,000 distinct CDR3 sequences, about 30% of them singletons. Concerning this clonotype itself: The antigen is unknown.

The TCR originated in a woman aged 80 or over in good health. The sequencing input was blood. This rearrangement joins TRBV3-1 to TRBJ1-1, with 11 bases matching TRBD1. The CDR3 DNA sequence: TGTGCCAGCAGCTCCGGACAGGGGGCCTCTGAAGCTTTCTTT. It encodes CASSSGQGASEAFF.